This T cell receptor (beta chain) was documented in a study of cytomegalovirus exposure and HLA in healthy donors. The PCR had 60 Vbeta and 13 Jbeta primers. The protocol was immunoSEQ multiplex PCR, while the TCRdb copy is restricted to in-frame clones and leaves out a portion. Of approximately 260,000 clones in the sample, approximately 84% are singletons; the top ten hold approximately 2%. The CDR3 runs 16 residues. In germline, CDR1 is SGHTA, CDR2 FQGNSA. J gave up 6 bases and V 5 bases, and 8 bases lay outside the gene matches. V gene TRBV7-2 combines with J gene TRBJ2-1; 12 nucleotides agree with TRBD1. The clonotype originates from a woman in her forties in good health and CMV-seropositive. The sequenced sample was PBMCs. CDR3 residues: CASSPKGQGALNEQFF. The CDR3 DNA reads TGTGCCAGCAGCCCTAAGGGACAGGGGGCTCTCAATGAGCAGTTCTTC.